The entry below gives a single TCR beta chain sequence along with its context. In the original analysis: It was from reference gene primer amplification that nucleated cell counts were estimated. Libraries were prepared by immunoSEQ multiplex PCR; TCRdb keeps only in-frame clonotypes and omits some of them. The V and J calls and the clone size are those of that table, but D and trimming were determined from the DNA. The sample has approximately 63,000 clones; approximately 86% are singletons. This sample was included in a study of blood T cell repertoires in COVID-19. Overall study context: Acute-phase and convalescent COVID-19 samples originated in the United States, Italy and Spain. T cells, B-cell-depleted T cells, or PBMCs supplied cDNA or gDNA.

Unmatched junction bases numbered 1, after V lost 6 bases and J lost 0 bases. The germline gives CDR1 KGHSH, CDR2 LQKENI. This CDR3 has 15 amino acids. Material for sequencing was peripheral blood. The gene calls are TRBV18 and TRBJ2-1; 11 bases agree with TRBD2. The source of this sequence is a woman older than 75 with active COVID-19. CDR3 sequence: CASSTSGDSYNEQFF. DNA for the CDR3: TGTGCCAGCTCGACTAGCGGGGACTCCTACAATGAGCAGTTCTTC.